A selection of T cell receptor beta chains follows, all from one sample in a study of T-cell reconstitution after alpha-beta-depleted transplantation in children. MiXCR was run by TCRdb on the PCR reads, yielding one entry per CDR3 protein. The sample contains roughly 670,000 distinct CDR3 sequences, about 12% of which appear only once. The sample here was PBMCs, taken before TCRalphabeta/CD19-depleted stem cell transplant. These receptors came from a girl aged 2 to 10 with congenital amegakaryocytic thrombocytopenia, due to receive a stem cell transplant. Each CDR3 is given with its conserved first and last residue.

>TRBV5-1
CASSVRLAGGYEQYF
>TRBV5-1
CASSLLAGPPYEQYF
>TRBV12-3/TRBV12-4
CASSPPDQETQYF
>TRBV12-3/TRBV12-4
CASSLRLAGGTSSYNEQFF
>TRBV20-1
CSARDRRGDPRDTQYF
>TRBV28
CASNYKTGATAGRETQYF
>TRBV2
CASSELADFLGEQYF
>TRBV27
CASSLSVQLADRTDTQYF
>TRBV7-9
CASSLSGHSYNEQFF
>TRBV5-1
CASSPQLVGDEKLFF
>TRBV4-1
CASSLKQGIGEQYF
>TRBV29-1
CSGHGTSGRLDTDTQYF
>TRBV5-1
CASSQTGQGKGNTEAFF
>TRBV10-3
CAISSDLSFTEAFF
>TRBV5-1
CASSLAGPRLGEQFF
>TRBV4-1
CASSQGSETYNEQFF
>TRBV20-1
CSARVSGHENQPQHF
>TRBV12-3/TRBV12-4
CASSPPAGGIADTQYF
>TRBV20-1
CSAGTSAPSYNEQFF
>TRBV20-1
CSAGGGLNTEAFF
>TRBV20-1
CSARTGTDSPLHF
>TRBV5-5
CASSLAIALVPYF
>TRBV6-2/TRBV6-3
CASRVPIWTYNQPQHF
>TRBV29-1
CSVELAGGNEQFF
>TRBV29-1
CSASTRRTTDTQYF
>TRBV14
CASSQERQVSQYF
>TRBV4-2
CATGGYQETQYF
>TRBV5-1
CASSLISGLGNTDTQYF
>TRBV20-1
CSARGGTPTDTQYF
>TRBV10-3
CAISGGAGEQYF
>TRBV6-5
CASSLSSGTQYF
>TRBV11-2
CATVNSGARYNEQFF
>TRBV6-5
CASSYTRQGAFQPQHF
>TRBV29-1
CSVAGQSLYEQYF
>TRBV6-5
CASSYVGMRSYEQYF
>TRBV7-8
CASSPTGESGYTF
>TRBV4-1
CASSQVSSGSYEQYF
>TRBV20-1
CSANRGGQPQHF
>TRBV5-1
CASSFGLGPPYEQYF
>TRBV20-1
CSARGVELSYEQYF
>TRBV9
CASSVLLAGETNEQFF
>TRBV9
CASSPTSVPSYEQYF
>TRBV2
CASSEIGTYDSNQPQHF
>TRBV5-6
CASTTKHYGGVNEQFF
>TRBV20-1
CSASSSGIVEQYF
>TRBV20-1
CSAPTVDPVEQFF
>TRBV20-1
CSASYREETQYF
>TRBV2
CASRIGPSNIQYF
>TRBV5-1
CASSSLGTEQYNEQFF
>TRBV7-2
CASSPETDTNYGYTF
>TRBV5-1
CASSLPSLSTDTQYF
>TRBV12-3/TRBV12-4
CASSPSRLITYEQYF
>TRBV7-8
CASSLDLSGLPYNEQFF
>TRBV24-1
CATSHTDLGTGELFF
>TRBV12-3/TRBV12-4
CASRSGTRISGNTIYF
>TRBV3-1
CASSQWGSGANVLTF
>TRBV20-1
CCARDRSDPVIGELFF
>TRBV6-1
CASSSPGGPYEQYF
>TRBV20-1
CSASRSGQGPYANTGELFF
>TRBV9
CASSVDGRAFDEQYF